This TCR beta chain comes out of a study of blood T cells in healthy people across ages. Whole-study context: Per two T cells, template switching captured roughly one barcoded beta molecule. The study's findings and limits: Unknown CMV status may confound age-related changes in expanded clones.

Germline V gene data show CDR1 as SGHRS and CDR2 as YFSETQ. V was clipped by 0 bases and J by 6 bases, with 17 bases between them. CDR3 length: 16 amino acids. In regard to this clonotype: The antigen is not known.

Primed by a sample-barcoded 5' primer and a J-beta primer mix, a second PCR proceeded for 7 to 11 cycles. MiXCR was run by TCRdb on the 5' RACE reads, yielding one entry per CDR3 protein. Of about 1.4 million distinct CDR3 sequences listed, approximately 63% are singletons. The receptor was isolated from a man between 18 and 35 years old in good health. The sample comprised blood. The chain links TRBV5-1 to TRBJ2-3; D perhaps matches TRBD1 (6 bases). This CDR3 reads CASSLDGVQGMDTQYF. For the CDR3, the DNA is TGCGCCAGCAGCTTGGATGGAGTCCAGGGGATGGATACGCAGTATTTT.